This T cell receptor beta chain was identified during a study of shared clonotypes between healthy human individuals. Study-wide points: The authors expected sequencing depth to affect clonotype sharing among donors.

Germline lookup yields CDR1 MGHRA and CDR2 YSYEKL. Losses at the gene ends were 5 bases for V and 4 bases for J; bases not matched to a gene: 11. The CDR3 loop spans 17 amino acids. TCRdb's table, derived via immunoSEQ multiplex PCR, lists solely in-frame clones and lacks some. The sample carries about 480,000 clones, approximately 85% recorded once. Regarding this clone: The target antigen is unknown.

The chain couples TRBV4-1 to TRBJ2-5; the match to TRBD2 covers 12 bases. This TCR was sampled from a woman in her 40s in good health. Some clones in this sample may be carry-over from other donors' samples. Material: PBMCs. For the CDR3, the DNA is TGCGCCAGCAGCTCTAGCGGGAGGGCCCTTTCTGGAGAGACCCAGTACTTC. Residues: CASSSSGRALSGETQYF.